This T cell receptor beta chain was profiled in a study of OX40 agonist ivuxolimab in advanced cancers. In the study overall: Ivuxolimab, which targeted the costimulatory receptor OX40 (CD134), was an agonistic, fully human IgG2 monoclonal antibody. Intravenous ivuxolimab was administered to patients every 2 weeks at six dose levels: 0.01, 0.1, 0.3, 1.5, 3 and 10 mg/kg. Among the 52 dose-escalation patients, around 19 had hepatocellular carcinoma, approximately 15 melanoma, 9 renal cell carcinoma and 9 head and neck cancer. The dose-escalation cohort was almost 85% male with a mean age of around 62 years, ranging from about 23 to 85. Patients were allowed to have had prior anti-PD-1, anti-PD-L1 or anti-CTLA-4 therapy, and 30% to 40% of the dose-escalation patients had been treated with checkpoint inhibitors. Partial responses occurred in three dose-escalation patients: two with cutaneous melanoma and one with hepatocellular carcinoma. The point of sequencing TCRbeta in the periphery was to test whether ivuxolimab changed TCR sequence diversity and drove clonal T-cell expansion. The paper covers the monotherapy dose-escalation part of the phase I ivuxolimab trial, which included N ≈ 50 patients.

CDR1 and CDR2 were assigned from the germline V gene as MNHNS and SASEGT. The CDR3 runs 14 amino acids, cysteine and phenylalanine included. Solely the CDR3 DNA is kept, with 42 bases framed from the first base. V is shortened by 1 base, J by 1 base, and the region joining them spans 7 bases. The trial excluded patients who had a history of autoimmune disease or were on systemic immunosuppression. Peripheral blood for TCR sequencing was collected from all dose cohorts at baseline, on cycle 4 day 1, and on cycle 7 day 1. Samples were obtained from an open-label, multicenter, first-in-human phase I dose-escalation trial of ivuxolimab. The trial enrolled adults with locally advanced or metastatic head and neck squamous cell, hepatocellular, melanoma or renal cell carcinoma. Before TCR sequencing, CD4+ T cells and CD8+ T cells from peripheral blood were sorted into separate populations. On this clone: This clone's antigen is unknown. There are no base qualities to consult, and no much larger clone falls within one base.

For sequencing of the TCRbeta CDR3 region, genomic DNA was extracted from the sorted cells. The immunoSEQ Assay was used to sequence the TCRbeta CDR3 regions. Not all clones reach the TCRdb copy of this immuneACCESS table, which keeps in-frame sequences only. Checked studies attribute under half of the gap to unresolved V genes and leave the rest unexplained. The sample profile shows roughly 63,000 clones; 80% to 90% of them were found once. The leading ten clones occupy 12% of the sample. Beyond this particular receptor, the publication reports: On average, CD8+ T cells showed more expanded clones than CD4+ T cells after ivuxolimab. In the 0.1-3.0 mg/kg groups, partial responders had among the lowest normalized peripheral clonal expansion, particularly in CD8+ T cells. The antigen specificity of the clonally expanded peripheral T cells was not determined. At doses of 0.1 to 3.0 mg/kg, clonal expansion of both CD4+ and CD8+ T cells in blood was seen between baseline and week 6. Low levels of normalized T-cell clonal expansion were also seen in some patients who did not respond.

The material was CD4+ or CD8+ T cells sorted from blood, obtained in a trial of the OX40 agonist ivuxolimab. Here the chain combines TRBV6-1 and TRBJ1-1, with no confident D gene call. The TCR comes from an adult with an advanced solid tumor such as melanoma, head and neck, liver or kidney cancer. The DNA sequence is as follows: TGTGCCAGCAGTGAAGGGTTTGGGAACACTGAAGCTTTCTTT. Its translation reads: CASSEGFGNTEAFF.